These 32 T cell receptor beta chains were all obtained from the same sample, sequenced in a study of blood T cell repertoires in COVID-19. Produced via immunoSEQ multiplex PCR; TCRdb's table is partial and in-frame only. This sample yields roughly 180,000 clones, of which approximately 78% are seen a single time; over 9.5% belongs to the top ten. The source material was peripheral blood. The receptors derive from an elderly woman with COVID-19, enrolled during active disease.

The genes are TRBV7-2 and TRBJ2-3, with 8 bases lining up with TRBD2. The CDR3 is made up of 15 amino acids. After removal of 3 bases from V and 4 bases from J, the junction contained 6 bases not matched to a gene. The V gene's germline CDR1 is SGHTA and CDR2 FQGNSA. CDR3 protein: CASSLGLVIPDTQYF. DNA of the CDR3: TGTGCCAGCAGCTTGGGACTAGTTATCCCAGATACGCAGTATTTT.

The J gene is TRBJ1-5, the V gene TRBV27, with D tentatively TRBD1 (5 bases). The CDR3 loop spans 13 amino acids. Germline CDR1 is MNHEY and CDR2 is SMNVEV (reference sequence). V lost 10 bases to trimming and J lost 4 bases, with 14 bases between them. CDR3 coding DNA: TGTGCCACCCAGCAGGGAAGGAATCAGCCCCAGCATTTT. Residues: CATQQGRNQPQHF.

The V and J genes are TRBV7-9 and TRBJ2-1, with a weak D call TRBD1 (6 bases). This CDR3 spans 14 amino acids. Germline V lookup: CDR1 SEHNR, CDR2 FQNEAQ (reference sequence). The germline V and J ends were trimmed by 7 bases and 7 bases, with 17 bases remaining between them. The CDR3 spells CASINAGVLNEQFF. Written as DNA, the CDR3 is TGTGCCAGCATCAATGCAGGGGTATTGAATGAGCAGTTCTTC.

The CDR3 spells CASSVGNSGGSETQYF. The CDR3 DNA reads as TGTGCCAGCAGCGTAGGGAATAGCGGGGGAAGTGAGACCCAGTACTTC. The rearrangement uses TRBV9 and TRBJ2-5; TRBD2 matches at 9 bases. This CDR3 is built from 16 residues. Germline trimming cut 0 bases from V and 5 bases from J; bases unmatched to any gene: 8. Germline lookup yields CDR1 SGDLS and CDR2 YYNGEE.

The V gene is TRBV29-1, the J gene TRBJ2-1; TRBD1 aligns across 10 bases. Per the germline V gene, CDR1 is SQVTM and CDR2 is ANQGSEA. CDR3 length: 14 residues. V shed 3 bases, J shed 6 bases, and the junction held 5 bases outside the gene matches. The CDR3 protein is CSVDPGQGLNEQFF. In DNA, the CDR3 is TGCAGCGTTGATCCGGGACAGGGGCTCAATGAGCAGTTCTTC.

The V gene is TRBV7-8, the J gene TRBJ2-3; 7 bases map to TRBD2. There are 14 residues in the CDR3. Germline V gene lookup returns CDR1 SGHVS and CDR2 FQNEAQ. Unmatched junction bases numbered 4, after V lost 1 base and J lost 6 bases. CDR3 DNA: TGTGCCAGCAGCTTAGGACTAGCATCGGATACGCAGTATTTT. Its translation: CASSLGLASDTQYF.

The chain joins TRBV6-1 to TRBJ1-3; no firm D call. Germline CDR1 is MNHNS and CDR2 is SASEGT. The CDR3 is made up of 16 amino acids. V lost 1 base and J lost 0, with 10 bases in between. The CDR3 spells CASSEVRGSSGNTIYF. CDR3 nucleotide sequence: TGTGCCAGCAGTGAAGTTCGGGGTTCCTCTGGAAACACCATATATTTT.

The J gene is TRBJ1-1, the V gene TRBV9; 10 nucleotides align to TRBD1. From germline, CDR1 is SGDLS and CDR2 YYNGEE. With 4 bases clipped from V and 1 base from J, the junction kept 4 bases outside the gene matches. The CDR3 is 15 amino acids. CDR3 coding DNA: TGTGCCAGCAGCTCCCGGACAGGGGGGAACACTGAAGCTTTCTTT. Its protein is CASSSRTGGNTEAFF.

V is TRBV14 and J is TRBJ1-2; possibly TRBD1 for D (6 bases). The V gene's germline CDR1 is SGHDN and CDR2 FVKESK. The V end was cut by 0 bases, the J end by 4 bases, with 18 bases between. This CDR3 has 17 residues. CDR3 coding DNA: TGTGCCAGCAGCCAAGAGACCCTCCGGGGGGGCGTCTATGGCTACACCTTC. Translating gives CASSQETLRGGVYGYTF.

The chain uses TRBV5-1 and TRBJ2-7; perhaps TRBD2 as D (6 bases). CDR1 is SGHRS, CDR2 YFSETQ, per germline. This CDR3 comprises 15 residues. With 4 bases removed from V and 1 base from J, the gap between germline ends came to 15 bases. Written as DNA, the CDR3 is TGCGCCAGCAGCCCTGGGGGGACGACGTCCTACGAGCAGTACTTC. Residues: CASSPGGTTSYEQYF.

This chain uses TRBV5-1 with TRBJ2-7; TRBD1 matches at 8 bases. The CDR3 covers 13 residues. V lost 4 bases to trimming and J lost 7 bases; unmatched junction nucleotides: 7. Germline V lookup: CDR1 SGHRS, CDR2 YFSETQ. This chain's CDR3 is CASSLQGAREQYF. CDR3 sequence (DNA): TGCGCCAGCAGCCTCCAGGGGGCAAGGGAGCAGTACTTC. Supplemented by reference TRBV5-1 and TRBJ2-7, the full variable domain reads KAGVTQTPRYLIKTRGQQVTLSCSPISGHRSVSWYQQTPGQGLQFLFEYFSETQRNKGNFPGRFSGRQFSNSRSEMNVSTLELGDSALYLCASSLQGAREQYFGPGTRLTVT.

The genes are TRBV9 and TRBJ2-1, with D possibly being TRBD1 (5 bases). Germline values: CDR1 SGDLS, CDR2 YYNGEE. V was shortened by 3 bases and J by 7 bases, with 11 bases between the two germline ends. This CDR3 comprises 13 residues. In nucleotides, the CDR3 is TGTGCCAGCAGCGACCAGGGTGATAATGAGCAGTTCTTC. Translation gives CASSDQGDNEQFF.

The chain couples TRBV2 to TRBJ1-1, with no clear D. CDR1 is SNHLY and CDR2 is FYNNEI in the germline V gene. Trimming stripped 6 bases from V and 2 bases from J, with 10 bases between. The CDR3 is 13 residues long. CDR3 amino acids: CASSHGLNTEAFF. The DNA for the CDR3 is TGTGCCAGCAGCCACGGACTTAACACTGAAGCTTTCTTT.

This sequence joins TRBV27 and TRBJ2-7, with a tentative D call TRBD1 (6 bases). This CDR3 has 18 amino acids. CDR1 and CDR2 from the germline V gene are MNHEY and SMNVEV (reference sequence). Trimming shortened V by 5 bases and J by 1 base, and 24 bases separated the two germline ends. DNA for the CDR3: TGTGCCAGCAGTAAGGTCACAGGGTGGGGTACTGAGTCCTACGAGCAGTACTTC. Its protein is CASSKVTGWGTESYEQYF.

The chain is built from TRBV6-5 and TRBJ1-2, with 7 positions matching TRBD1. The CDR3 contains 13 residues. Germline assignment: CDR1 MNHEY and CDR2 SVGAGI. The V and J ends lost 8 bases and 2 bases, in that order; junction bases with no gene match: 5. The CDR3 DNA reads TGTGCCAGCGGAGGGACAGTAAACTATGGCTACACCTTC. It yields the protein CASGGTVNYGYTF.

J is TRBJ2-1 and V is TRBV24-1; 11 nucleotides align to TRBD2. The CDR3 is 18 residues long. The J segment lost 0 bases and the V segment lost 5 bases, leaving 8 bases of the junction unmatched. Per germline, CDR1 KGHDR and CDR2 SFDVKD. The chain's CDR3 is CATSGRLAGRSSYNEQFF. In DNA, the CDR3 is TGTGCCACCAGTGGTAGACTAGCGGGACGTAGCTCCTACAATGAGCAGTTCTTC.

The chain has TRBV4-3 and TRBJ1-5; D perhaps matches TRBD1 (5 bases). V was trimmed by 0 bases and J by 6 bases, leaving 15 bases between them. The CDR3 has 16 residues. Germline V lookup: CDR1 LGHNA, CDR2 YSLEER. The CDR3 here is CASSQDSYRIGQPQHF. The CDR3, as DNA: TGCGCCAGCAGCCAAGATTCCTACAGGATAGGTCAGCCCCAGCATTTT.

The chain recombines TRBV11-2 with TRBJ2-2; no clear D. Trimming took 2 bases from V and 6 from J, leaving 10 bases between them. CDR1 SGHAT and CDR2 FQNNGV come from the germline V gene. The CDR3 covers 14 residues. CDR3 in amino acids: CASSLPSAAGELFF. The CDR3 DNA is TGTGCCAGCAGCTTACCTAGTGCGGCCGGGGAGCTGTTTTTT.

The chain joins TRBV5-8 to TRBJ2-7, with D perhaps TRBD1 (5 bases). The CDR3 is 15 residues long. With 2 bases removed from V and 3 bases from J, the gap between germline ends came to 15 bases. Germline V lookup: CDR1 SGHTS, CDR2 YDEGEE. The CDR3 loop is CASSFFPGTGYEQYF. The CDR3 nucleotides read TGTGCCAGCAGCTTTTTTCCCGGTACAGGCTACGAGCAGTACTTC.

The chain joins TRBV5-1 to TRBJ2-3; weak D call: TRBD2 (7 bases). The CDR3 runs to 15 residues. Germline assignment: CDR1 SGHRS and CDR2 YFSETQ. The V end lost 4 bases, the J end lost 2 bases, and 14 bases lay between the germline ends. The CDR3 DNA is TGCGCCAGCAGCGACAGGACTAGTCCCACAGATACGCAGTATTTT. Translated, it gives CASSDRTSPTDTQYF.

The chain links TRBV4-2 to TRBJ1-2, with TRBD1 matching over 7 bases. The CDR3 covers 15 residues. Germline-derived CDR1 and CDR2 are LGHNA and YNFKEQ. V lost 4 bases, J lost 3 bases, and 8 bases stayed unmatched. The CDR3 reads CASSPHYRGDYGYTF. Written as DNA, the CDR3 is TGTGCCAGCAGCCCCCACTACAGGGGTGACTATGGCTACACCTTC.

The CDR3 bases are TGTGCCAGCTCACCAAGACAGGGGCCGGGTACGGAGTACTTC. Its protein is CASSPRQGPGTEYF. V usage is TRBV18 and J usage is TRBJ2-5; 8 bases match TRBD1. J lost 12 bases, V lost 2 bases, and 11 bases had no gene match. CDR1 and CDR2 (germline): KGHSH, LQKENI. CDR3 length: 14 residues.

This clone has only a few counts. The chain couples TRBV5-5 to TRBJ2-2; 9 bases agree with TRBD2. The germline V gene encodes CDR1 SGHKS and CDR2 YYEKEE (reference sequence). Trimming removed 0 bases from V and 2 bases from J; junction bases left unmatched: 2. The CDR3 consists of 16 residues. In DNA form, the CDR3 reads TGTGCCAGCAGCTTGGGGCTAGCGGGAAACACCGGGGAGCTGTTTTTT. This translates into CASSLGLAGNTGELFF.

The CDR3 DNA reads as TGTGCCAGCAGACCATCCAGCGGGGGACGAGAGACCCAGTACTTC. It is translated as CASRPSSGGRETQYF. V usage is TRBV6-5 and J usage is TRBJ2-5; 8 bases line up with TRBD2. This CDR3 is built from 15 residues. Germline CDR1 and CDR2: MNHEY and SVGAGI. Trimming at V came to 6 bases and at J to 4 bases, leaving 10 bases not matched to a gene.

This clone turned up a few times. This chain uses TRBV2 with TRBJ2-7, with 16 bases identical to TRBD2. In germline, CDR1 is SNHLY, CDR2 FYNNEI. The CDR3 runs to 14 residues. With 6 bases clipped from V and 4 bases from J, the junction kept 0 bases outside the gene matches. CDR3 bases: TGTGCCAGCAGGGGACTAGCGGGAGGGTACGAGCAGTACTTC. Translated: CASRGLAGGYEQYF.

The J gene is TRBJ2-1, the V gene TRBV2; D is unclear. V lost 7 bases, J lost 8 bases, and 21 bases lay in between. The germline V gene has CDR1 SNHLY and CDR2 FYNNEI. The CDR3 sequence is 15 residues long. CDR3 nucleotides: TGTGCCAGCACCGGAGAGGCTTTTAGACTCGATGAGCAGTTCTTC. It encodes CASTGEAFRLDEQFF.

The CDR3 spells CASSLVGTGRAYNEQFF. The CDR3 region has the DNA TGTGCCAGCAGCTTGGTTGGGACAGGGAGGGCCTACAATGAGCAGTTCTTC. The rearrangement uses TRBV5-8 and TRBJ2-1; TRBD1 agrees at 9 bases. In germline, CDR1 is SGHTS, CDR2 YDEGEE. The CDR3 covers 17 residues. Trimming cost V 0 bases and J 2 bases; bases outside gene matches: 6.

This chain uses TRBV4-2 with TRBJ2-7; 7 bases align to TRBD2. The CDR3 is 15 amino acids. The germline V gene has CDR1 LGHNA and CDR2 YNFKEQ. V lost 3 bases to trimming and J lost 0 bases; unmatched junction nucleotides: 5. The CDR3 region is CASSQLAGRSYEQYF. In DNA form, the CDR3 reads TGTGCCAGCAGCCAGTTAGCGGGCCGCTCCTACGAGCAGTACTTC.

This chain uses TRBV5-4 with TRBJ2-4, with 13 bases identical to TRBD2. The V segment lost 4 bases and the J segment 3 bases; nucleotides outside the gene matches: 13. This CDR3 is 19 amino acids long. Germline CDR1 and CDR2: SGHNT and YYREEE (reference sequence). The CDR3 region is CASSRGLAGDEGGKNIQYF. DNA for the CDR3: TGTGCCAGCAGCCGAGGACTAGCGGGGGACGAGGGCGGCAAAAACATTCAGTACTTC.

J is TRBJ2-7 and V is TRBV3-1 (or the pseudogene TRBV3-2), with 14 bases matching TRBD2. Germline trimming cut 4 bases from V and 4 bases from J; bases unmatched to any gene: 6. The CDR3 totals 16 residues. Germline V gene sequence: CDR1 LGHDT, CDR2 YNNKEL (reference sequence). The CDR3 region has the DNA TGTGCCAGCAGCCCGGGACTAGCGGGAGTGGGATACGAGCAGTACTTC. Translation gives CASSPGLAGVGYEQYF.

The chain combines TRBV27 with TRBJ2-5; D is undetermined. The germline V gene has CDR1 MNHEY and CDR2 SMNVEV (reference sequence). V lost 2 bases and J 4 bases, leaving 5 bases between the germline ends. The CDR3 is made up of 12 amino acids. The CDR3 region has the DNA TGTGCCAGCAGTTTAACGGGAGAGACCCAGTACTTC. Translated: CASSLTGETQYF.

The chain links TRBV6-2 or TRBV6-3 to TRBJ1-2, with TRBD1 as a possible D gene (6 bases). V was clipped by 2 bases and J by 4 bases, with 14 bases between them. Per germline, CDR1 MNHEY and CDR2 SVGEGT. The CDR3 totals 15 residues. CDR3 region: CASSYRRGLGYGYTF. CDR3 nucleotide sequence: TGTGCCAGCAGTTACCGGCGGGGGCTAGGCTATGGCTACACCTTC.